A selection of T cell receptor beta chains follows, all from one sample in a study of cytotoxic CD8 clonotypes in ibrutinib-treated CLL. Repertoires were generated with immunoSEQ multiplex PCR, while TCRdb's copy carries only in-frame clones and drops some. The sample holds 250,000 to 350,000 clones, roughly 76% seen once. Sequenced here: PBMCs, sampled at disease progression, from a patient treated with ibrutinib. The receptor set was obtained from a human donor with chronic lymphocytic leukemia. Each CDR3 is given with its conserved first and last residue. D genes are given only for firm matches. Not every row has a clone size; where given, it reads once, few, many or a size class.

v_call	j_call	clone_size	cdr3_length	d_call	cdr3_aa	cdr3_nt
TRBV6-4	TRBJ2-7	once	14	NA	CASSATHGPYEQYF	TGTGCCAGCAGCGCGACACACGGCCCCTACGAGCAGTACTTC
TRBV7-8	TRBJ2-3	NA	14	NA	CASSLAQATDTQYF	TGTGCCAGCAGCTTAGCTCAGGCAACAGATACGCAGTATTTT
TRBV6-6	TRBJ1-5	few	13	NA	CASTPGSNQPQHF	TGTGCCAGCACTCCCGGCAGCAATCAGCCCCAGCATTTT
TRBV28	TRBJ2-3	NA	16	TRBD2	CASSGDRREDTDTQYF	TGTGCCAGCAGTGGGGATAGGCGGGAGGACACAGATACGCAGTATTTT
TRBV20-1	TRBJ1-3	NA	11	NA	CSARSGNTIYF	TGCAGTGCTAGAAGCGGAAACACCATATATTTT
TRBV2	TRBJ1-6	few	13	NA	CASGVSYNSPLHF	TGTGCCAGCGGAGTCTCCTATAATTCACCCCTCCACTTT
TRBV19	TRBJ2-1	NA	12	TRBD2	CASKSGVTEQFF	TGTGCCAGTAAGAGCGGGGTGACTGAGCAGTTCTTC
TRBV5-1	TRBJ2-7	NA	11	NA	CASSSFHEQYF	TGCGCCAGCAGTAGCTTCCACGAGCAGTACTTC
TRBV18	TRBJ2-5	NA	14	TRBD2	CASSLAGGEETQYF	TGTGCCAGCTCGCTAGCGGGAGGGGAAGAGACCCAGTACTTC
TRBV6-6	TRBJ2-7	few	13	NA	CASSSQGSYEQYF	TGTGCCAGCAGTTCACAGGGATCCTACGAGCAGTACTTC
TRBV29-1	TRBJ2-2	NA	12	NA	CSVVKGAGELFF	TGCAGCGTTGTTAAGGGAGCCGGGGAGCTGTTTTTT
TRBV5-4	TRBJ2-7	NA	14	TRBD2	CASSWGGISYEQYF	TGTGCCAGCAGCTGGGGGGGGATTTCCTACGAGCAGTACTTC
TRBV29-1	TRBJ2-1	NA	10	NA	CSVLGGEQFF	TGCAGCGTTTTAGGTGGTGAGCAGTTCTTC
TRBV6-1	TRBJ1-6	NA	14	NA	CASSFQGRDSPLHF	TGTGCCAGCAGTTTCCAGGGTCGGGATTCACCCCTCCACTTT
TRBV6-1	TRBJ1-6	once	14	NA	CASSESQGNSPLHF	TGTGCCAGCAGTGAAAGCCAGGGTAATTCACCCCTCCACTTT
TRBV7-9	TRBJ2-2	NA	17	TRBD2	CASSLGLSSGNTGELFF	TGTGCCAGCAGCTTAGGGTTGTCTAGCGGGAACACCGGGGAGCTGTTTTTT
TRBV18	TRBJ2-5	NA	14	NA	CASSPLSGPETQYF	TGTGCCAGCTCACCATTATCCGGACCGGAGACCCAGTACTTC
TRBV19	TRBJ1-2	NA	14	TRBD1	CASSIGQGSYGYTF	TGTGCCAGTAGTATAGGACAGGGAAGCTATGGCTACACCTTC
TRBV27	TRBJ2-7	NA	14	NA	CASSSSGQIYEQYF	TGTGCCAGCAGTTCCTCGGGACAAATATACGAGCAGTACTTC
TRBV18	TRBJ2-5	NA	15	NA	CASSLNQQIQETQYF	TGTGCCAGCTCACTCAACCAGCAGATACAAGAGACCCAGTACTTC
TRBV7-8	TRBJ1-4	NA	15	TRBD1	CASSEPGGVNEKLFF	TGTGCCAGCAGCGAGCCAGGGGGAGTTAATGAAAAACTGTTTTTT
TRBV29-1	TRBJ2-1	NA	14	TRBD2	CSVYSGRVYNEQFF	TGCAGCGTTTATAGCGGGAGGGTCTACAATGAGCAGTTCTTC
TRBV9	TRBJ2-3	NA	16	NA	CASSVVGGQITDTQYF	TGTGCCAGCAGCGTAGTCGGCGGCCAGATCACAGATACGCAGTATTTT
TRBV7-9	TRBJ1-2	NA	14	NA	CASSLAEHYSGYTF	TGTGCCAGCAGCTTAGCGGAGCACTATAGCGGCTACACCTTC